The subject of this entry is one T cell receptor (beta chain). The antigen is undetermined. Primers for the PCR totalled 60 Vbeta and 13 Jbeta. TCRdb keeps only in-frame clones here, not all; method: immunoSEQ multiplex PCR. The table shows 50,000 to 70,000 clones, with 65% to 80% occurring only once. The data stem from a study of cytomegalovirus exposure and HLA in healthy donors. Study observations and caveats: Rare sequences made up most TCRs, while some public TCRs were found in many donors. The authors later found TCR association rates varying by HLA locus, with DRB1 most and HLA-C fewest. Analyzed later, most CMV-associated TCR beta chains appeared HLA-restricted.

This clonotype was sampled from a female donor in good health and CMV-seronegative. Sequenced input: PBMCs.

For the CDR3, the DNA is TGTGCCAGCAGTTTGCGACGGGTGAATCAGCCCCAGCATTTT. This translates into CASSLRRVNQPQHF. The chain couples TRBV28 to TRBJ1-5; D remains unclear. Deletions cut 3 bases from V and 4 bases from J, with 10 bases between. Germline CDR1 MDHEN, CDR2 SYDVKM. This CDR3 spans 14 amino acids.